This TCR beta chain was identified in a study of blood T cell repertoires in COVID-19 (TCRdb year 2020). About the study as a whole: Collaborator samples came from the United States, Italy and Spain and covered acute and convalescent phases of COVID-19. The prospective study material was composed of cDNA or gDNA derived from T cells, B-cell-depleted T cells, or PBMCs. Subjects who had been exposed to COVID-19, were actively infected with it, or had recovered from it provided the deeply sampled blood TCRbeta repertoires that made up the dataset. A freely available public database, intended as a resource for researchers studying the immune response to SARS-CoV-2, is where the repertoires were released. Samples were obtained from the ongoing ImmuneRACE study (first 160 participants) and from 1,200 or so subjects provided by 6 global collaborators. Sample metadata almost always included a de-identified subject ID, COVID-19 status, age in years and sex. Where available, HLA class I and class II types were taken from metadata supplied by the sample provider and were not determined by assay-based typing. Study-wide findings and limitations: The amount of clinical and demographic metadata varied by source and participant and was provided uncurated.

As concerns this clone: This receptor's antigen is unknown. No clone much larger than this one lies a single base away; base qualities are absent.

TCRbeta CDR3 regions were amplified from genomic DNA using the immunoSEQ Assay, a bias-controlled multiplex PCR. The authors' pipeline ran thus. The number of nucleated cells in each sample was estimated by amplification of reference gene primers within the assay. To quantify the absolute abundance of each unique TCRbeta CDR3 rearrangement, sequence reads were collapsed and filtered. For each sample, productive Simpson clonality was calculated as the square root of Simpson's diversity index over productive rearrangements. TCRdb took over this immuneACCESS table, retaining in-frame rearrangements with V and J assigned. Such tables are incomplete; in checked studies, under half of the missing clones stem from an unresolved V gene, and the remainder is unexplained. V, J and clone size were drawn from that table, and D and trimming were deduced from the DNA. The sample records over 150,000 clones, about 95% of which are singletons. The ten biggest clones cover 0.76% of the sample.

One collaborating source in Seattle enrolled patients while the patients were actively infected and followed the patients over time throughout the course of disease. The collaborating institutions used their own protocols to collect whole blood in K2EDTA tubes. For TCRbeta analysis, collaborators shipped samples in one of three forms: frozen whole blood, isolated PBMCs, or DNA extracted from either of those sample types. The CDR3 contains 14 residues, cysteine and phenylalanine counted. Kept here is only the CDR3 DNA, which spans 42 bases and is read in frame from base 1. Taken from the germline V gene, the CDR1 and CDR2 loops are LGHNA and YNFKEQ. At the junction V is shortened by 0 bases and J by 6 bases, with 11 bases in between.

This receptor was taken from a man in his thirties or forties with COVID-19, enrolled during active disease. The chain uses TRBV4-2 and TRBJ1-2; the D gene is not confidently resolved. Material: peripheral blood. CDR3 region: CASSQDRTPDGYTF. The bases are TGTGCCAGCAGCCAAGATAGAACCCCCGATGGCTACACCTTC.